The rows below give T cell receptor beta chains drawn from one sample of a study of T cell repertoires in cytomegalovirus infection. One entry per CDR3 protein results from TCRdb running MiXCR on the reads. The data show about 770,000 distinct CDR3 sequences, just under 30% seen once. These receptors' targets are unknown. This sample comprised cultured CD8+ T cells from PBMCs, obtained from culture after CMV antigen stimulation. These receptor sequences come from a human donor in good health (CMV status not recorded). Some clones in this sample may be carry-over from other donors' samples. Each CDR3 is given with its conserved first and last residue. D genes are given only for firm matches. The size of a clone is reported for some rows only, either as once, few or many, or as a class for expanded clones.

v_call: TRBV7-8
clone_size: NA
j_call: TRBJ2-5
d_call: NA
cdr3_nt: TGTGCCAGCAGCTTATTGAAGGGGCCAGAGACCCAGTACTTC
cdr3_aa: CASSLLKGPETQYF

v_call: TRBV7-4
clone_size: NA
j_call: TRBJ1-6
d_call: NA
cdr3_nt: TGTGCCAGCAGCTTATCCGGGACTAATAATTCACCCCTCCACTTT
cdr3_aa: CASSLSGTNNSPLHF

v_call: TRBV19
clone_size: NA
j_call: TRBJ2-4
d_call: NA
cdr3_nt: TGTGCCTGCGAGGCCCCAGGAAACATTCAGTACTTC
cdr3_aa: CACEAPGNIQYF

v_call: TRBV7-6
clone_size: few
j_call: TRBJ1-3
d_call: NA
cdr3_nt: TGTGCCAGCAGCCACGACGGAGATGGAAACACCATATATTTT
cdr3_aa: CASSHDGDGNTIYF

v_call: TRBV12-3/TRBV12-4
clone_size: NA
j_call: TRBJ2-3
d_call: TRBD2
cdr3_nt: TGTGCCAGCAGTTTACTAGCGGGGCTGTCAGATACGCAGTATTTT
cdr3_aa: CASSLLAGLSDTQYF

v_call: TRBV7-8
clone_size: NA
j_call: TRBJ1-1
d_call: NA
cdr3_nt: TGTGCCAGCAGCTACCCCTCGAGATTGAACACTGAAGCTTTCTTT
cdr3_aa: CASSYPSRLNTEAFF

v_call: TRBV6-5
clone_size: many
j_call: TRBJ2-5
d_call: NA
cdr3_nt: TGTGCCAGCAGTTACACAGGGCAAGAGACCCAGTACTTC
cdr3_aa: CASSYTGQETQYF

v_call: TRBV27
clone_size: NA
j_call: TRBJ1-2
d_call: TRBD1
cdr3_nt: TGTGCCAGCAGTCCCCTGGACAGGGTCGCTAACTATGGCTACACCTTC
cdr3_aa: CASSPLDRVANYGYTF

v_call: TRBV6-6
clone_size: many
j_call: TRBJ2-2
d_call: NA
cdr3_nt: TGTGCCAGCAGCCCACGGGGAACGAACACCGGGGAGCTGTTTTTT
cdr3_aa: CASSPRGTNTGELFF

v_call: TRBV10-2
clone_size: few
j_call: TRBJ2-3
d_call: NA
cdr3_nt: TGCGCCAGCAGTGAAGATTGGGCGAGAGCGCAGTATTTT
cdr3_aa: CASSEDWARAQYF

v_call: TRBV7-4
clone_size: few
j_call: TRBJ2-5
d_call: NA
cdr3_nt: TGTGCCAGCAGCTTAAGGCGGAGCCAAGAGACCCAGTACTTC
cdr3_aa: CASSLRRSQETQYF

v_call: TRBV7-9
clone_size: NA
j_call: TRBJ1-1
d_call: NA
cdr3_nt: TGTGCCAGCAGCCCCTCGGGGGGTGGGGAAATGAACACTGAAGCTTTCTTT
cdr3_aa: CASSPSGGGEMNTEAFF

v_call: TRBV6-5
clone_size: NA
j_call: TRBJ2-1
d_call: NA
cdr3_nt: TGTGCCAGCAGTTACTCGATGGGAGCCCCAGGCGATGAGCAGTTCTTC
cdr3_aa: CASSYSMGAPGDEQFF

v_call: TRBV6-1
clone_size: many
j_call: TRBJ1-1
d_call: TRBD1
cdr3_nt: TGTGCCAGCAGAGTTGACAGGGGACTTACACCCTACACTGAAGCTTTCTTT
cdr3_aa: CASRVDRGLTPYTEAFF

v_call: TRBV12-3/TRBV12-4
clone_size: NA
j_call: TRBJ2-1
d_call: TRBD1
cdr3_nt: TGTGCCAGCAGTTTAGAGGGGGCGCGAGTCTATGAGCAGTTCTTC
cdr3_aa: CASSLEGARVYEQFF

v_call: TRBV6-5
clone_size: few
j_call: TRBJ2-1
d_call: NA
cdr3_nt: TGTGCCAGCAGCGACTGGGGGGCCGACAATGAGCAGTTCTTC
cdr3_aa: CASSDWGADNEQFF